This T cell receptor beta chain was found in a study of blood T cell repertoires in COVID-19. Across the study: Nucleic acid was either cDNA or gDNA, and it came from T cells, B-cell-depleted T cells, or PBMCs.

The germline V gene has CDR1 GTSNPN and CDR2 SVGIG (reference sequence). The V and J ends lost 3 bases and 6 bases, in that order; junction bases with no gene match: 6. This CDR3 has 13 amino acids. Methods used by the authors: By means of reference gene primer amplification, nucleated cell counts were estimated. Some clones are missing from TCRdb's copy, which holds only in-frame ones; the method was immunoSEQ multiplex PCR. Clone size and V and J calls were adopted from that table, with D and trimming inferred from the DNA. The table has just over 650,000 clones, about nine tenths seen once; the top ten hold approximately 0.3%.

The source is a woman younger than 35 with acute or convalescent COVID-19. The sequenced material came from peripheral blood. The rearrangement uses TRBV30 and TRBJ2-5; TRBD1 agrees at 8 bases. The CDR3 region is CAWSGQGGQTQYF. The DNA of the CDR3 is TGTGCCTGGAGCGGACAGGGTGGACAGACCCAGTACTTC.